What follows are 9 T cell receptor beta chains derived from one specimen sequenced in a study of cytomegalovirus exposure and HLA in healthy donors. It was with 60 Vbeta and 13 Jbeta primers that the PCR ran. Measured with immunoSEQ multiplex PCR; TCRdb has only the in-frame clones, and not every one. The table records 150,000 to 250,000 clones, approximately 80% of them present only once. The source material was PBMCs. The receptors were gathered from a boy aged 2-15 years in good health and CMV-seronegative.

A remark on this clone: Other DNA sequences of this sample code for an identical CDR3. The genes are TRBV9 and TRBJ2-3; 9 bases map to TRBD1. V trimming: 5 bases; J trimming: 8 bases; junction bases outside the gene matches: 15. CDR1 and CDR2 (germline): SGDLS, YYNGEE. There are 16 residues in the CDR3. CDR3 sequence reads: CASSQGQGVKEGTQYF. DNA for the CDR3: TGTGCCAGCAGTCAGGGACAGGGTGTAAAGGAGGGTACGCAGTATTTT. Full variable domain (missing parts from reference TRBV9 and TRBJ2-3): DSGVTQTPKHLITATGQRVTLRCSPRSGDLSVYWYQQSLDQGLQFLIQYYNGEERAKGNILERFSAQQFPDLHSELNLSSLELGDSALYFCASSQGQGVKEGTQYFGPGTRLTVL.

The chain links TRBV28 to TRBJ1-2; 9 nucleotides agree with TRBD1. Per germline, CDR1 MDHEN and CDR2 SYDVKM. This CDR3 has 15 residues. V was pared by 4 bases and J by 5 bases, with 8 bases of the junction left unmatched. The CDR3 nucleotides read TGTGCCAGCAGTTCGGGACAGGGATATGGTTATGGCTACACCTTC. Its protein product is CASSSGQGYGYGYTF.

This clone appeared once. This CDR3 reads CASSPFSGLAVAGELFF. The CDR3 bases are TGTGCCAGCAGCCCTTTCAGTGGACTAGCGGTCGCCGGGGAGCTGTTTTTT. This sequence joins TRBV5-8 and TRBJ2-2; 10 nucleotides line up with TRBD2. This CDR3 has 17 residues. The germline V gene encodes CDR1 SGHTS and CDR2 YDEGEE. J lost 6 bases, V lost 4 bases, and 12 bases had no gene match.

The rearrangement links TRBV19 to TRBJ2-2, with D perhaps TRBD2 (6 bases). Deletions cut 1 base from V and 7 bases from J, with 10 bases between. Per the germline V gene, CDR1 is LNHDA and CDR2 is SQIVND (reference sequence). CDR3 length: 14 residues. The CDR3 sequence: CASSIGGGIGELFF. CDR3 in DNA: TGTGCCAGTAGTATAGGGGGAGGAATCGGGGAGCTGTTTTTT.

CDR3 sequence reads: CASSSAGGITGELFF. CDR3 nucleotide sequence: TGTGCCAGCAGCTCCGCGGGGGGGATCACCGGGGAGCTGTTTTTT. The rearrangement uses TRBV7-2 and TRBJ2-2; 9 bases map to TRBD2. CDR1 is SGHTA and CDR2 is FQGNSA in the germline V gene. This CDR3 comprises 15 residues. J was trimmed by 4 bases and V by 4 bases; bases with no gene match: 4.

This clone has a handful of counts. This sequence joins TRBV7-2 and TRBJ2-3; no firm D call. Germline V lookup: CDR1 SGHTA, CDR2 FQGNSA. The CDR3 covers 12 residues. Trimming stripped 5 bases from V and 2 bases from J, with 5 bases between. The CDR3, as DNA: TGTGCCAGCAGCCCCTACACAGATACGCAGTATTTT. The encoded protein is CASSPYTDTQYF.

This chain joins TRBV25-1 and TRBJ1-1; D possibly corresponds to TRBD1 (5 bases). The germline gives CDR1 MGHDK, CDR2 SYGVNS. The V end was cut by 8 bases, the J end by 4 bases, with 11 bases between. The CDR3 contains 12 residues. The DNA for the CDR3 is TGTGCCAGCGGGGGGATTAGCACTGAAGCTTTCTTT. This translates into CASGGISTEAFF.

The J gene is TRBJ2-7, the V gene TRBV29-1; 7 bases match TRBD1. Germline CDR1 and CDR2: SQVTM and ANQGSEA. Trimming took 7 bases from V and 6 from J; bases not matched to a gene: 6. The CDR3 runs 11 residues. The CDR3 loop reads CSARQGSEQYF. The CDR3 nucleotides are TGCAGCGCAAGACAGGGCTCCGAGCAGTACTTC.

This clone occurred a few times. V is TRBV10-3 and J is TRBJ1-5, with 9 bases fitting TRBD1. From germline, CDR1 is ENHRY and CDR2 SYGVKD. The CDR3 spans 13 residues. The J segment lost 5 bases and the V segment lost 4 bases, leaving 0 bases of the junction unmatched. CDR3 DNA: TGTGCCATCAGTGGGACAGGGGATCAGCCCCAGCATTTT. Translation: CAISGTGDQPQHF.